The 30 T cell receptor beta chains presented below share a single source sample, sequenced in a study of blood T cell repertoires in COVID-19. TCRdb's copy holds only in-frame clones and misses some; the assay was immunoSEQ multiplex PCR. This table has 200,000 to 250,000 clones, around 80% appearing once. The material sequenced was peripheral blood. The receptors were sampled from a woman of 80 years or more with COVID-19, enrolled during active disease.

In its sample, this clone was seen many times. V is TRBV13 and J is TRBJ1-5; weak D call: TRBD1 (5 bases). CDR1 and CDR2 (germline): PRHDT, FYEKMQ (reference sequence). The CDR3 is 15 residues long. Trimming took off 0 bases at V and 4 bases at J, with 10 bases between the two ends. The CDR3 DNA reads TGTGCCAGCAGCTTAGGCCTCCAGGGTAATCAGCCCCAGCATTTT. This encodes CASSLGLQGNQPQHF.

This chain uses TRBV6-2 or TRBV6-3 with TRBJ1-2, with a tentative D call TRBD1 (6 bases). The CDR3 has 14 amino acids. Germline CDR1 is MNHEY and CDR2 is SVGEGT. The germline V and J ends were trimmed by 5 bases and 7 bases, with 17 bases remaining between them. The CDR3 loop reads CASSRTVLGGGYTF. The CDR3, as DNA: TGTGCCAGCAGTCGGACAGTCCTCGGTGGTGGCTACACCTTC.

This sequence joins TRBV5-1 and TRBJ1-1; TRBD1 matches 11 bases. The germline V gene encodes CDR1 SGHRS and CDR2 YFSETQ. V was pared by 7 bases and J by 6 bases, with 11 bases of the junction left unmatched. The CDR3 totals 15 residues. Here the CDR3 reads CASGTGQGAVSEAFF. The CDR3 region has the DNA TGCGCCAGCGGGACTGGACAGGGGGCGGTATCTGAAGCTTTCTTT. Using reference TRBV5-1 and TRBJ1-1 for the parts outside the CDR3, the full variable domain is KAGVTQTPRYLIKTRGQQVTLSCSPISGHRSVSWYQQTPGQGLQFLFEYFSETQRNKGNFPGRFSGRQFSNSRSEMNVSTLELGDSALYLCASGTGQGAVSEAFFGQGTRLTVV.

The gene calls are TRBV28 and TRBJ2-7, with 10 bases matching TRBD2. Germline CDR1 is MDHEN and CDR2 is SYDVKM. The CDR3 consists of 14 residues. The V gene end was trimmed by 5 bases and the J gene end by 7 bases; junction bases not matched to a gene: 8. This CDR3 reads CASSALAGTGEQYF. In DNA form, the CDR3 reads TGTGCCAGCAGTGCACTAGCGGGAACTGGGGAGCAGTACTTC.

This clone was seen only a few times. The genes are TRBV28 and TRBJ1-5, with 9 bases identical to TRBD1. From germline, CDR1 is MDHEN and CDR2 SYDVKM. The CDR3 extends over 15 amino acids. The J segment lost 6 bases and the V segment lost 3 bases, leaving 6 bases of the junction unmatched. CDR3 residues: CASSFLGQGVQPQHF. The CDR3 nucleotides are TGTGCCAGCAGTTTTTTGGGACAGGGTGTTCAGCCCCAGCATTTT.

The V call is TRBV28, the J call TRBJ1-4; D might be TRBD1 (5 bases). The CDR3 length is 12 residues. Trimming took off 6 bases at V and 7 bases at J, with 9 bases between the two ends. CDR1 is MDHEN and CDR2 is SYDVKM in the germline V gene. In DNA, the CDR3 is TGTGCCAGCAGGCGGGGCGCTGAAAAACTGTTTTTT. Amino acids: CASRRGAEKLFF.

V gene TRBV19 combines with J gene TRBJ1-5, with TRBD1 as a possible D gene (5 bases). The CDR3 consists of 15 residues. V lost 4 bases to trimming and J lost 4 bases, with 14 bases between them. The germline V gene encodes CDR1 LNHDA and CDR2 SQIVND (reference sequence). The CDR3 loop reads CASSTSAGRNQPQHF. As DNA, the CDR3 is TGTGCCAGTAGTACATCAGCAGGGCGGAATCAGCCCCAGCATTTT.

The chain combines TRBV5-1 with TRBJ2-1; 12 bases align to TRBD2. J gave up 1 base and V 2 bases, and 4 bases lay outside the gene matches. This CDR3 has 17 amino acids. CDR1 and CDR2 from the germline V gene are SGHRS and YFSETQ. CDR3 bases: TGCGCCAGCAGCTTTACTAGCGGGGGGCTATCCTACAATGAGCAGTTCTTC. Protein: CASSFTSGGLSYNEQFF.

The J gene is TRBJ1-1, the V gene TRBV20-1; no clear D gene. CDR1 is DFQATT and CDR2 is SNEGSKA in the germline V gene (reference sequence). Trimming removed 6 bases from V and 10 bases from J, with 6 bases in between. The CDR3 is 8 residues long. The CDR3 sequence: CSAEGAFF. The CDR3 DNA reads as TGCAGTGCCGAGGGAGCTTTCTTT.

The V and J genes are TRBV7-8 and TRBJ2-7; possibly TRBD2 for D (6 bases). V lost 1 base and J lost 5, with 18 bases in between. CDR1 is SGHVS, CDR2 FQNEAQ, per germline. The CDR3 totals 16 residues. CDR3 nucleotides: TGTGCCAGCAGCTTAGAGGGGTGGCGGGGAATCCACGAGCAGTACTTC. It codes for CASSLEGWRGIHEQYF.

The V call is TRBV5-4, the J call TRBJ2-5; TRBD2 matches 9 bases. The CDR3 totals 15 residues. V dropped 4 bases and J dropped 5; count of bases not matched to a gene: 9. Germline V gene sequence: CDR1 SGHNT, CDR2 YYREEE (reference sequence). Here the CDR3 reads CASSDSGSSQETQYF. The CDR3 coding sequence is TGTGCCAGCAGCGATAGCGGGAGCTCCCAGGAGACCCAGTACTTC.

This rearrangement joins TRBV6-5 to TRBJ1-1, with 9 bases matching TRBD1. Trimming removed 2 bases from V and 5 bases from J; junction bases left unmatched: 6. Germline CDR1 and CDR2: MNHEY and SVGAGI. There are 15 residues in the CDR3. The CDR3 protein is CASSYQMTGGTEAFF. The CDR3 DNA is TGTGCCAGCAGTTACCAAATGACAGGGGGAACTGAAGCTTTCTTT.

The DNA for the CDR3 is TGTGCCAGCAGCTTTGGGGGGGGGATTACTGAAGCTTTCTTT. This encodes CASSFGGGITEAFF. The chain is built from TRBV7-2 and TRBJ1-1; the D gene is possibly TRBD1 (5 bases). This CDR3 comprises 14 residues. The germline V gene has CDR1 SGHTA and CDR2 FQGNSA. Trimming took off 3 bases at V and 5 bases at J, with 13 bases between the two ends.

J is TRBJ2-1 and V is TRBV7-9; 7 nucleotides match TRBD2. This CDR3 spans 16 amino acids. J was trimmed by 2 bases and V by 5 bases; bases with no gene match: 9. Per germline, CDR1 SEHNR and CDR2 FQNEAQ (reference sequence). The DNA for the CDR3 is TGTGCCAGCAGCCCTCCTGGGCGGGGGACCTACAATGAGCAGTTCTTC. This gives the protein CASSPPGRGTYNEQFF.

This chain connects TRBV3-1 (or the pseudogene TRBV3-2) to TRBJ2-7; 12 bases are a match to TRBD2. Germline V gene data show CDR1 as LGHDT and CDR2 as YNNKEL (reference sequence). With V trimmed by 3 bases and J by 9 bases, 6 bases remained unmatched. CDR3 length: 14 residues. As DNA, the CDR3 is TGTGCCAGCAGCCAGGCTAGCGGGGGGGCGGGGCAGTACTTC. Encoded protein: CASSQASGGAGQYF.

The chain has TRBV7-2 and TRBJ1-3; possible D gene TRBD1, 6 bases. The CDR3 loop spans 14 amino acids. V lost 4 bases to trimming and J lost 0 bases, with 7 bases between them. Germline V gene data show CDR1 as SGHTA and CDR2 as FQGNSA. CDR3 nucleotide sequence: TGTGCCAGCAGCTGGGACACCTCTGGAAACACCATATATTTT. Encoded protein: CASSWDTSGNTIYF.

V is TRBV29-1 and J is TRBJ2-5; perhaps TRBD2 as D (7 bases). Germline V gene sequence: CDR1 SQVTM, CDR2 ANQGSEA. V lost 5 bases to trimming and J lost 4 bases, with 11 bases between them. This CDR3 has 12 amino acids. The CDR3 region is CSVYAGAETQYF. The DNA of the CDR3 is TGCAGCGTTTACGCGGGGGCAGAGACCCAGTACTTC.

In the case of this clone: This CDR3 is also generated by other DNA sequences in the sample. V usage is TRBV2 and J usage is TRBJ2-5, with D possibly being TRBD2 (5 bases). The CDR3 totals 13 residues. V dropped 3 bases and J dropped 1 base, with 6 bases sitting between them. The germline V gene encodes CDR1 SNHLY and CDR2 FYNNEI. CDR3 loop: CASSDRGQETQYF. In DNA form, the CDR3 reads TGTGCCAGCAGTGACCGGGGCCAAGAGACCCAGTACTTC.

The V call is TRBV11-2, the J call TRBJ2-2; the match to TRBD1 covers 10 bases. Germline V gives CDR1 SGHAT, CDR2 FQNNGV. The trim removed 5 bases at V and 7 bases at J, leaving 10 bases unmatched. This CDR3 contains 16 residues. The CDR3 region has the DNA TGTGCCAGCAGCAATCCCAGACAGGGGGCTAACGGGGAGCTGTTTTTT. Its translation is CASSNPRQGANGELFF.

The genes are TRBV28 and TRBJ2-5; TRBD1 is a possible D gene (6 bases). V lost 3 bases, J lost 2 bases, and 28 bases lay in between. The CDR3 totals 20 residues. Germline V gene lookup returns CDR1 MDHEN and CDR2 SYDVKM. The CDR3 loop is CASSFRFIVQSRTEQETQYF. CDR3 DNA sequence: TGTGCCAGCAGTTTTCGATTCATAGTTCAGTCAAGGACAGAACAAGAGACCCAGTACTTC.

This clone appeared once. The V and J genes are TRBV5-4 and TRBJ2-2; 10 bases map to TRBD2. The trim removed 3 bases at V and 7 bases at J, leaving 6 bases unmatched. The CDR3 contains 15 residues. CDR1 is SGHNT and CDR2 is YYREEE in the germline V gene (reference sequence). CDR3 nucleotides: TGTGCCAGCAGCTACGGGACTAGCGAGAGCGGGGAGCTGTTTTTT. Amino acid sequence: CASSYGTSESGELFF.

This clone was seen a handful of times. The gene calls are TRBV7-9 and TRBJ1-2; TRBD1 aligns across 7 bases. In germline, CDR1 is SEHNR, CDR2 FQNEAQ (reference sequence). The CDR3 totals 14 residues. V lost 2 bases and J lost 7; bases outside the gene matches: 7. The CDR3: CASSLIGGEVGYTF. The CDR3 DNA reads TGTGCCAGCAGCTTAATAGGGGGCGAGGTTGGCTACACCTTC. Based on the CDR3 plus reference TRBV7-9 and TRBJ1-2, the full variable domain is DTGVSQNPRHKITKRGQNVTFRCDPISEHNRLYWYRQTLGQGPEFLTYFQNEAQLEKSRLLSDRFSAERPKGSFSTLEIQRTEQGDSAMYLCASSLIGGEVGYTFGSGTRLTVV.

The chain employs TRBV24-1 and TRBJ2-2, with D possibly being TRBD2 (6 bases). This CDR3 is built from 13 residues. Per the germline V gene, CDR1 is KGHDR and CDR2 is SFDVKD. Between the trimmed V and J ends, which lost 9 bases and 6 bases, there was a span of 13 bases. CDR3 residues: CATAPGEAGELFF. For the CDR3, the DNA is TGTGCCACCGCCCCGGGGGAGGCCGGGGAGCTGTTTTTT.

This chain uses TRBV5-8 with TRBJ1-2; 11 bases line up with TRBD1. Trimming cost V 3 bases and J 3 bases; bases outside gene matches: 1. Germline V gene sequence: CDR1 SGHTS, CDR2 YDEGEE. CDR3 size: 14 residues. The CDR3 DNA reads TGTGCCAGCAGCTCGGGACAGGGGGACTATGGCTACACCTTC. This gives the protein CASSSGQGDYGYTF.

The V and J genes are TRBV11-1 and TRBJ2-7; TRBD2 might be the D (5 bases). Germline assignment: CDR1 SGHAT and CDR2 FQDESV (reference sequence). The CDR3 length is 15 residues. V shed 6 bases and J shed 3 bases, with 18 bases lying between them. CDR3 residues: CASRYGGLGDYEQYF. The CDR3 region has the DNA TGTGCCAGCAGATACGGCGGGCTAGGAGACTACGAGCAGTACTTC.

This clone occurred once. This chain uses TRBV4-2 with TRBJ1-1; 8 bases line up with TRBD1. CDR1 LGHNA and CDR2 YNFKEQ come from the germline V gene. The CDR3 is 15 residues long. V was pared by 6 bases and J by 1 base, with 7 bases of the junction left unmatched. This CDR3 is CASSFDRGKNTEAFF. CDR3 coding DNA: TGTGCCAGCAGTTTTGACAGGGGAAAGAACACTGAAGCTTTCTTT.

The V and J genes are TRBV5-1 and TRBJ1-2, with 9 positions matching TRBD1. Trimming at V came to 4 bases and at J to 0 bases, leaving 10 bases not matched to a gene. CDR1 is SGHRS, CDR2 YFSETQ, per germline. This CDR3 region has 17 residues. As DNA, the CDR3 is TGCGCCAGCAGCACTCCGGGACAGGGTCGAGCTAACTATGGCTACACCTTC. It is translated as CASSTPGQGRANYGYTF. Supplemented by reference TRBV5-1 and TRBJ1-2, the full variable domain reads KAGVTQTPRYLIKTRGQQVTLSCSPISGHRSVSWYQQTPGQGLQFLFEYFSETQRNKGNFPGRFSGRQFSNSRSEMNVSTLELGDSALYLCASSTPGQGRANYGYTFGSGTRLTVV.

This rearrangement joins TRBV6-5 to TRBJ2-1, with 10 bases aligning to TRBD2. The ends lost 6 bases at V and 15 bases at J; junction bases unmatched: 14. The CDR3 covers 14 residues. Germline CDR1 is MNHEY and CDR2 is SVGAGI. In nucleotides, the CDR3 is TGTGCCAGCAGCGCTACTAGCGGGGTTGATGGGAGGTTCTTC. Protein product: CASSATSGVDGRFF.

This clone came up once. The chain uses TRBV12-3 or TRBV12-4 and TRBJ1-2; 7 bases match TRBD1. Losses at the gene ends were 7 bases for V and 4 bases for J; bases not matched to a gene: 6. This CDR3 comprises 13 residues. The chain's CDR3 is CASKVRGLYGYTF. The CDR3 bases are TGTGCCAGCAAGGTAAGGGGGCTCTATGGCTACACCTTC.

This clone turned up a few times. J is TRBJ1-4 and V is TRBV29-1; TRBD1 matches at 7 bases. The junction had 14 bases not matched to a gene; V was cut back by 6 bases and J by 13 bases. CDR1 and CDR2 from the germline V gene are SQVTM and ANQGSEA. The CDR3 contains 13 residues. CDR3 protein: CSVGTANGKSLFF. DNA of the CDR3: TGCAGCGTCGGGACAGCGAACGGCAAATCACTGTTTTTT.